This TCR beta chain emerged from a study of long-term antiretroviral therapy in people with HIV. Going into DNA extraction, samples held 1-10 million cryopreserved PBMC. Investigators performed immunoSEQ version v3.0 at survey level. The table came from immunoSEQ multiplex PCR; TCRdb's copy has only in-frame clones and leaves some out. The sample consists of about 43,000 clones, 86% of them appearing once. V was trimmed by 1 base and J by 0 bases, leaving 10 bases between them. This CDR3 has 16 amino acids. Germline V gives CDR1 SGHTA, CDR2 FQGNSA. J is TRBJ1-5 and V is TRBV7-2; D call uncertain. The source of this sequence is a woman in her forties or fifties with HIV. Sequencing used unsorted PBMCs, obtained 0.1 years before starting antiretroviral therapy. CDR3 sequence (DNA): TGTGCCAGCAGCTTAGTAGGTACGGATAGCAATCAGCCCCAGCATTTT. Translating gives CASSLVGTDSNQPQHF.